These T cell receptor beta chains were read from a single sample in a study of blood T cell repertoires in COVID-19. Produced via immunoSEQ multiplex PCR; TCRdb's table is partial and in-frame only. The table includes 100,000 to 150,000 clones, approximately 88% detected once. The sample was peripheral blood. These receptors came from a woman under 40 who had recovered from COVID-19. Each CDR3 is given with its conserved first and last residue. Fields, in order: D gene, clone size, J gene, V gene, CDR3 DNA, CDR3 protein. The D gene is left open where the match is weak. Rows give clone size only sometimes, using once, few, many, or a class for an expanded clone.

TRBD1 | - | TRBJ1-1 | TRBV14 | TGTGCCAGCAGCCACCTAACAGGGGCGAACACTGAAGCTTTCTTT | CASSHLTGANTEAFF
TRBD1 | - | TRBJ2-7 | TRBV5-1 | TGCGCCAGCAGCTTTACAGGGGCCAACGAGCAGTACTTC | CASSFTGANEQYF
- | few | TRBJ1-1 | TRBV4-1 | TGCGCCAGCAGCCAAGATCCCGGACAGAGGAACACTGAAGCTTTCTTT | CASSQDPGQRNTEAFF
TRBD1 | - | TRBJ2-7 | TRBV18 | TGTGCCAGCTCATTGGGACAGGGGGAATACGAGCAGTACTTC | CASSLGQGEYEQYF
TRBD2 | - | TRBJ2-7 | TRBV18 | TGTGCCAGCTCACCTCTAGCGGGAGGGATCTACGAGCAGTACTTC | CASSPLAGGIYEQYF
TRBD2 | once | TRBJ2-5 | TRBV7-2 | TGTGCCAGCAGCTTAGGACTAGCGGGCTTACAAGAGACCCAGTACTTC | CASSLGLAGLQETQYF
TRBD2 | - | TRBJ2-1 | TRBV5-1 | TGCGCCAGCAGCTCGGATCGCGGGAGTGTAATAGGCAATGAGCAGTTCTTC | CASSSDRGSVIGNEQFF
TRBD1 | - | TRBJ2-1 | TRBV6-5 | TGTGCCAGCAGCCGGGACAGGGTGACCTACAATGAGCAGTTCTTC | CASSRDRVTYNEQFF
- | - | TRBJ1-1 | TRBV6-6 | TGTGCCAGCAGTTACTCTAGACAGACCAACACTGAAGCTTTCTTT | CASSYSRQTNTEAFF
TRBD2 | - | TRBJ2-3 | TRBV6-4 | TGTGCCAGCAGCGATAGCGGGCGGAGCACAGATACGCAGTATTTT | CASSDSGRSTDTQYF
TRBD1 | - | TRBJ2-7 | TRBV10-3 | TGTGCCATCAGGAGACAGGGGGCGACCTACGAGCAGTACTTC | CAIRRQGATYEQYF
TRBD1 | - | TRBJ1-5 | TRBV12-3/TRBV12-4 | TGTGCCAGCAGCCTTCAGGGGGATCAGCCCCAGCATTTT | CASSLQGDQPQHF
- | - | TRBJ1-2 | TRBV6-5 | TGTGCCAGCAGTTTTCGATCACAGGGTTTCTATGGCTACACCTTC | CASSFRSQGFYGYTF
- | - | TRBJ2-5 | TRBV7-9 | TGTGCCAGCAGCTTAGACGGGAGAGGAGAGACCCAGTACTTC | CASSLDGRGETQYF
TRBD1 | - | TRBJ1-1 | TRBV4-1 | TGCGCCAGCAGCCAATCCCGGACAGGGTCCACTGAAGCTTTCTTT | CASSQSRTGSTEAFF
- | - | TRBJ1-4 | TRBV29-1 | TGCAGCGCCAGGGAAGTTAATGAAAAACTGTTTTTT | CSAREVNEKLFF
- | - | TRBJ2-3 | TRBV5-4 | TGTGCCAGCAGCAGAGGGGGTTCAGGCACAGATACGCAGTATTTT | CASSRGGSGTDTQYF
TRBD1 | - | TRBJ1-1 | TRBV2 | TGTTCAACGACGAACAGGGGCGCAGCTTTCTTT | CSTTNRGAAFF
- | - | TRBJ2-7 | TRBV23-1 | TGCGCCAGCAGTCAACCCCTCGCAGGGCACCGTCTTATAAGCTCCTACGAGCAGTACTTC | CASSQPLAGHRLISSYEQYF
TRBD2 | - | TRBJ2-3 | TRBV11-2 | TGTGCCAGCAGCAGCCTAGCGGGAGGAGGGGATACGCAGTATTTT | CASSSLAGGGDTQYF
- | few | TRBJ2-2 | TRBV6-5 | TGTGCCAGCAGAAATGAACCCTCGGGCGGGGAGCTGTTTTTT | CASRNEPSGGELFF
- | - | TRBJ1-2 | TRBV11-2 | TGTGCCAGCAGCTTGGTAGGCAGGGGCGCCTATGGCTACACCTTC | CASSLVGRGAYGYTF
TRBD1 | - | TRBJ1-2 | TRBV19 | TGTGCCAGTAGTATCCCTAACAGGGGAGGCTACACCTTC | CASSIPNRGGYTF
TRBD1 | - | TRBJ1-2 | TRBV9 | TGTGCCAGCAGCGGGGACAGCTGGGGCTACACCTTC | CASSGDSWGYTF
TRBD1 | once | TRBJ1-2 | TRBV9 | TGTGCCAGCAGCCGGACCGGGACAGAATTCTATGGCTACACCTTC | CASSRTGTEFYGYTF
- | once | TRBJ2-7 | TRBV14 | TGTGCCAGCAGTCCTGCGGACTACGAGCAGTACTTC | CASSPADYEQYF
TRBD2 | - | TRBJ2-3 | TRBV7-9 | TGTGCCAGCAGCTTAAGGGACTACCACACAGATACGCAGTATTTT | CASSLRDYHTDTQYF
TRBD1 | - | TRBJ1-5 | TRBV5-4 | TGTGCCAGCAGTCTAGGGGGCGGCAATCAGCCCCAGCATTTT | CASSLGGGNQPQHF
- | - | TRBJ1-2 | TRBV29-1 | TGCAGCGTTGAGGGGGGGGATCTTGGCTACACCTTC | CSVEGGDLGYTF
TRBD1 | once | TRBJ2-1 | TRBV9 | TGTGCCAGCAGCGTAAGGACAGGGAGCTCCTACAATGAGCAGTTCTTC | CASSVRTGSSYNEQFF
TRBD1 | - | TRBJ1-2 | TRBV18 | TGTGCCAGCTCACCGACTATCCAGGGGGCGGTTGGCTACACCTTC | CASSPTIQGAVGYTF
- | medium-sized | TRBJ1-1 | TRBV11-3 | TGTGCCAGCAGCTTGGGGGGGCCGAACACTGAAGCTTTCTTT | CASSLGGPNTEAFF
TRBD1 | - | TRBJ1-2 | TRBV7-9 | TGTGCCAGCAGCCCCCCCCGGACAGGGAGTGGCTACACCTTC | CASSPPRTGSGYTF
- | - | TRBJ2-7 | TRBV5-4 | TGTGCCAGCAGCTTTGCGGGCCACGAGCAGTACTTC | CASSFAGHEQYF
TRBD2 | - | TRBJ2-7 | TRBV5-6 | TGTGCCAGCACTTATGGCCTAGCGGGAGAACCCTACGAGCAGTACTTC | CASTYGLAGEPYEQYF
- | - | TRBJ1-2 | TRBV6-1 | TGTGCCAGCAGTGTCCAGACGGCAGGACTTAACTATGGCTACACCTTC | CASSVQTAGLNYGYTF
- | - | TRBJ2-5 | TRBV3-1/TRBV3-2 | TGTGCCAGCAGCCAAGGGGCAGGGCTGGAGACCCAGTACTTC | CASSQGAGLETQYF
- | - | TRBJ1-5 | TRBV4-1 | TGCGCCAGCAGCCAAGCAACGGGGGGCGTTAATCAGCCCCAGCATTTT | CASSQATGGVNQPQHF
- | - | TRBJ2-1 | TRBV10-3 | TGTGCCATCAGCGCGGCAGGGGATCACAATGAGCAGTTCTTC | CAISAAGDHNEQFF
- | - | TRBJ1-1 | TRBV15 | TGTGCCACCAGCAGAGGCCACCACTTGAACACTGAAGCTTTCTTT | CATSRGHHLNTEAFF
- | - | TRBJ2-1 | TRBV11-2 | TGTGCCAGCAGCCCAGGACTCTCCTCCTACAATGAGCAGTTCTTC | CASSPGLSSYNEQFF
- | - | TRBJ2-7 | TRBV5-1 | TGCGCCAGCGCCTTAACAGGGCCGACCTACGAGCAGTACTTC | CASALTGPTYEQYF
- | - | TRBJ2-7 | TRBV6-2/TRBV6-3 | TGTGCCAGCAGTTACTCGTACTACGAGCAGTACTTC | CASSYSYYEQYF
- | few | TRBJ1-6 | TRBV5-1 | TGCGCCAGCAGCTTGGACAGAAATGGGAATTCACCCCTCCACTTT | CASSLDRNGNSPLHF
- | - | TRBJ1-2 | TRBV19 | TGTGCCAGTAGTATGACGCCAGGCCTCTATGGCTACACCTTC | CASSMTPGLYGYTF
TRBD1 | - | TRBJ2-7 | TRBV27 | TGTGCCAGCAGTTCTCCGATTAGGGGGCACTACGAGCAGTACTTC | CASSSPIRGHYEQYF
TRBD2 | - | TRBJ2-3 | TRBV25-1 | TGTGCCAGCACGAGCGGGGGGGCAGATACGCAGTATTTT | CASTSGGADTQYF
TRBD1 | - | TRBJ1-4 | TRBV7-9 | TGTGCCAGCAATATTCAGGGGGCGATGACTAATGAAAAACTGTTTTTT | CASNIQGAMTNEKLFF
TRBD2 | - | TRBJ2-3 | TRBV5-1 | TGCGCCAGCAGCGAAGGGACTAGAGCCACAGATACGCAGTATTTT | CASSEGTRATDTQYF
- | - | TRBJ2-7 | TRBV9 | TGTGCCAGCAGCACCGGGACTTCCTCCTACGAGCAGTACTTC | CASSTGTSSYEQYF
TRBD1 | - | TRBJ1-1 | TRBV5-8 | TGTGCCAGCAGCCCCGGGACAGGGGGTTCTTTCTTT | CASSPGTGGSFF
TRBD1 | - | TRBJ1-1 | TRBV6-4 | TGTGCCAGCAGACCGCAGGGGGAAATGAACACTGAAGCTTTCTTT | CASRPQGEMNTEAFF
- | - | TRBJ2-3 | TRBV11-2 | TGTGCCAGCAGCCTCCGACTAGAAGATACGCAGTATTTT | CASSLRLEDTQYF
TRBD1 | - | TRBJ2-5 | TRBV10-2 | TGCGCCAGCAGTGATTGGACAGGGGGCGTAGGAGAAGAGACCCAGTACTTC | CASSDWTGGVGEETQYF
- | - | TRBJ2-4 | TRBV3-1/TRBV3-2 | TGTGCCAGCAGCCAAGTCTCTAACGAAAACATTCAGTACTTC | CASSQVSNENIQYF
TRBD2 | - | TRBJ2-5 | TRBV5-1 | TGCGCCAGCAACGGACTAGCGGGGGCCCAAGAGACCCAGTACTTC | CASNGLAGAQETQYF
TRBD1 | - | TRBJ2-1 | TRBV3-1/TRBV3-2 | TGTGCCAGCAGCGACTCACTGGGGGACAGGGGGCGACAGCAGTTCTTC | CASSDSLGDRGRQQFF
- | - | TRBJ2-2 | TRBV15 | TGTGCCACCAGCAGAGATCCCCTCGACACCGGGGAGCTGTTTTTT | CATSRDPLDTGELFF
TRBD2 | - | TRBJ2-5 | TRBV6-5 | TGTGCCAGCAGGGAGACCGCGGGGGAGGACCAGTACTTC | CASRETAGEDQYF
- | - | TRBJ1-5 | TRBV3-1/TRBV3-2 | TGTGCCAGCAGCCAATCTGCAGGGGGCAATCAGCCCCAGCATTTT | CASSQSAGGNQPQHF